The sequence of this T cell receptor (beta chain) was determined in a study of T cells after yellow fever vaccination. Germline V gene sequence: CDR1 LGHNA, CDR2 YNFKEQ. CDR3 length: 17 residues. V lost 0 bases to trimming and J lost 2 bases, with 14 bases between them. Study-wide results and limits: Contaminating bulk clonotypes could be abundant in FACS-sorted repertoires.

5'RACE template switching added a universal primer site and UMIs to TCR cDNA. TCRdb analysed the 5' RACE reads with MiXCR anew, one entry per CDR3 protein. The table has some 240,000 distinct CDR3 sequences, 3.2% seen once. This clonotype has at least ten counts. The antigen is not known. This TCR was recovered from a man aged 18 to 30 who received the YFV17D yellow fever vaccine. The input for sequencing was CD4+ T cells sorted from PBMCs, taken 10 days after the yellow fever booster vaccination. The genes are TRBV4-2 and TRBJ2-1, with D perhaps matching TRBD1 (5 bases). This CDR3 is CASSQDSVQGAYNEQFF. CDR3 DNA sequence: TGTGCCAGCAGCCAAGATTCGGTCCAAGGGGCCTACAATGAGCAGTTCTTC.